This T cell receptor beta chain was retrieved from a study of long-term antiretroviral therapy in people with HIV. Study at large: The 2015 immediate-ART recommendation came about a decade after the earliest samples.

The CDR3 totals 19 residues. The V gene's germline CDR1 is SEHNR and CDR2 FQNEAQ (reference sequence). V lost 4 bases and J lost 5, with 24 bases in between. Researchers report immunoSEQ v3.0 was run at survey level. Sequenced by immunoSEQ multiplex PCR; TCRdb stores in-frame clones only, minus some. The sample consists of some 22,000 clones, 82% of them appearing once. Sample: unsorted PBMCs, taken at the start of antiretroviral therapy. This sequence joins TRBV7-9 and TRBJ2-6, with D tentatively TRBD2 (7 bases). The clonotype was recovered from a man in his fifties or sixties with HIV. CDR3 loop: CASSSSYYRERDRANVLTF. The CDR3 coding sequence is TGTGCCAGCAGCTCCTCTTATTACAGGGAGCGGGATCGGGCCAACGTCCTGACTTTC.